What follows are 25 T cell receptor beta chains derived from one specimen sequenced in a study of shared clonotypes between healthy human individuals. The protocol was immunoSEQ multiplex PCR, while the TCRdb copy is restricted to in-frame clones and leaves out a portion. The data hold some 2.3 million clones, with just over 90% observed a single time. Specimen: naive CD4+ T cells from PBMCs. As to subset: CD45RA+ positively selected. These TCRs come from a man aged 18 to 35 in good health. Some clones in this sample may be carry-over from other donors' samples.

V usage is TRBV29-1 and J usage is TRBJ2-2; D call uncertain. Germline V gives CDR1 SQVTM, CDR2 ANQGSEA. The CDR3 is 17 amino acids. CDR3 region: CGIAGVIWGTNTGELFF. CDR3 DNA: TGCGGTATTGCTGGGGTCATTTGGGGAACGAACACCGGGGAGCTGTTTTTT.

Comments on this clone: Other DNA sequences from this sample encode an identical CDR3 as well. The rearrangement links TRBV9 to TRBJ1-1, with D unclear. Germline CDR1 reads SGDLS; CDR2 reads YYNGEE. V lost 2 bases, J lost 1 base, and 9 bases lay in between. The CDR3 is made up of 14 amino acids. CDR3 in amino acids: CASSVRGGNTEAFF. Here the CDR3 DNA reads TGTGCCAGCAGCGTTCGGGGAGGGAACACTGAAGCTTTCTTT.

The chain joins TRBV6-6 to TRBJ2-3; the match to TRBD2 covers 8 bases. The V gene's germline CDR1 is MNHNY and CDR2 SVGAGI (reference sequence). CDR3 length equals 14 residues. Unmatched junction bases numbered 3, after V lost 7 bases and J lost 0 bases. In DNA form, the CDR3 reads TGTGCCAGCAACGGGAGGGCCAGCACAGATACGCAGTATTTT. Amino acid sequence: CASNGRASTDTQYF.

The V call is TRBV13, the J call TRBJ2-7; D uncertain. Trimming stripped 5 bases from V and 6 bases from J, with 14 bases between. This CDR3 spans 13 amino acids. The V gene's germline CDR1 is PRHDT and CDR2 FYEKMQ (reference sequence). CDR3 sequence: CASSPSGPGEQYF. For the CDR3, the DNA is TGTGCCAGCAGCCCTAGTGGCCCGGGCGAGCAGTACTTC.

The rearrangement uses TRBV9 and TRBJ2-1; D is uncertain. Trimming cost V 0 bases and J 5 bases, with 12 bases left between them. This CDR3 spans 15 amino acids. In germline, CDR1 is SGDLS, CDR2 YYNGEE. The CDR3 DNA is TGTGCCAGCAGCGTAGCTATTCTGAGAAACAATGAGCAGTTCTTC. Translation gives CASSVAILRNNEQFF.

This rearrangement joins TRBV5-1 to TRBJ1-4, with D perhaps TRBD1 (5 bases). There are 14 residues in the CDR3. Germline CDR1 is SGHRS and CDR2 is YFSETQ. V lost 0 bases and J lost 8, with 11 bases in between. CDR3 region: CASSLDGGREKLFF. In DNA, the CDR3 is TGCGCCAGCAGCTTGGACGGGGGTAGGGAAAAACTGTTTTTT.

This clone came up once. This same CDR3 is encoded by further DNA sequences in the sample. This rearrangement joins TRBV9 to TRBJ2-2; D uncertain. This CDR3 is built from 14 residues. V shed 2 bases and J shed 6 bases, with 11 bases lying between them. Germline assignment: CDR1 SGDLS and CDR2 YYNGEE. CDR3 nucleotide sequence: TGTGCCAGCAGCGTCTCCGGGTTCGCCGGGGAGCTGTTTTTT. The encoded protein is CASSVSGFAGELFF. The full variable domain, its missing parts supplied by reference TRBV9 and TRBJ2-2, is DSGVTQTPKHLITATGQRVTLRCSPRSGDLSVYWYQQSLDQGLQFLIQYYNGEERAKGNILERFSAQQFPDLHSELNLSSLELGDSALYFCASSVSGFAGELFFGEGSRLTVL.

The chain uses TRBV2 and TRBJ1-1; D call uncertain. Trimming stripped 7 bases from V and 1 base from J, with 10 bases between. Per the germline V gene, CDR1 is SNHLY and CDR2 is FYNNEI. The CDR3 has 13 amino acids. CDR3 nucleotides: TGTGCCAGCATGTTTCAGCCGAACACTGAAGCTTTCTTT. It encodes CASMFQPNTEAFF.

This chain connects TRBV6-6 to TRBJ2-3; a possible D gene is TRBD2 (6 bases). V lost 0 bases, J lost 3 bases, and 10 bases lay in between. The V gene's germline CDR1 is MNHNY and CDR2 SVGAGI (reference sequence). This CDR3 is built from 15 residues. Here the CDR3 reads CASSYSSSGTDTQYF. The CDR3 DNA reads TGTGCCAGCAGTTACTCAAGCAGCGGGACAGATACGCAGTATTTT.

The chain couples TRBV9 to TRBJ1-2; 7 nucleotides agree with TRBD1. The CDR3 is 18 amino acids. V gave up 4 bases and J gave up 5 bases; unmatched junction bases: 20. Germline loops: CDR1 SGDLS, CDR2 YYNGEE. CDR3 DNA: TGTGCCAGCAGCCTCTCAACTCTTGGACAGGAACAATCGTATGGCTACACCTTC. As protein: CASSLSTLGQEQSYGYTF.

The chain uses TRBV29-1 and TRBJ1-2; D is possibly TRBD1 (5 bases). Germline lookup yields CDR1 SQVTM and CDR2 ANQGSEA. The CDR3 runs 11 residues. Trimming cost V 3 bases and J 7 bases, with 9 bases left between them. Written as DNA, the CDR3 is TGCAGCGTTGAGAGGGACGTTGGCTACACCTTC. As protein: CSVERDVGYTF.

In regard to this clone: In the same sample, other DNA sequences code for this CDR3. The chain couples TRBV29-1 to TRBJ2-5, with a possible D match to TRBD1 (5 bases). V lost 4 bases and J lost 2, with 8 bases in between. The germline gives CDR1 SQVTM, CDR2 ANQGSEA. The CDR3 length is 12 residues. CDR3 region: CSVVGVQETQYF. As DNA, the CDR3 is TGCAGCGTTGTAGGGGTGCAAGAGACCCAGTACTTC.

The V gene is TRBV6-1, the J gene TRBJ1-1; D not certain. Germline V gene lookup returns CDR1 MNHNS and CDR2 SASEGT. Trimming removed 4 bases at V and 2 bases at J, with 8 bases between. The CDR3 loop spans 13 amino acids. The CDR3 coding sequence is TGTGCCAGCAGTGTCAGGAGAAACACTGAAGCTTTCTTT. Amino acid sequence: CASSVRRNTEAFF.

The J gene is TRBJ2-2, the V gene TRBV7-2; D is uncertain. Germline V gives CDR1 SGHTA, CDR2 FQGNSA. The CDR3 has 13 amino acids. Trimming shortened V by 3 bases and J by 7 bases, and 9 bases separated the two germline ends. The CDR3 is CASSFGTGGELFF. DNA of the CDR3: TGTGCCAGCAGCTTTGGCACGGGCGGGGAGCTGTTTTTT.

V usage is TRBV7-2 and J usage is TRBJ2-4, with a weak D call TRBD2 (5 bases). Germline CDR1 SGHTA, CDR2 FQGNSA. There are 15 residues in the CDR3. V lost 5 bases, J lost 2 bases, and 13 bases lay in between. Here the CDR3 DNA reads TGTGCCAGCAGCCTACGCTGGGAGCCCAAAAACATTCAGTACTTC. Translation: CASSLRWEPKNIQYF.

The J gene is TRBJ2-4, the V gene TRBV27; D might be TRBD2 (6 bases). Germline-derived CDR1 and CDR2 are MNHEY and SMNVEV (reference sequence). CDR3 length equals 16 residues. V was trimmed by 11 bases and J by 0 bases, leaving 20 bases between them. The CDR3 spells CACAGRGPLAKNIQYF. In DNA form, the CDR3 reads TGTGCCTGCGCCGGGCGGGGCCCACTAGCCAAAAACATTCAGTACTTC.

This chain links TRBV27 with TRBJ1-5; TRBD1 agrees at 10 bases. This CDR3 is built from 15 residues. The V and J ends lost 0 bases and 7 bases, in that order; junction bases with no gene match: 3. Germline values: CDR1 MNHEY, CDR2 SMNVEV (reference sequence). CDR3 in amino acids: CASSLSRDRGQPQHF. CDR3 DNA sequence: TGTGCCAGCAGTTTATCCCGGGACAGGGGCCAGCCCCAGCATTTT.

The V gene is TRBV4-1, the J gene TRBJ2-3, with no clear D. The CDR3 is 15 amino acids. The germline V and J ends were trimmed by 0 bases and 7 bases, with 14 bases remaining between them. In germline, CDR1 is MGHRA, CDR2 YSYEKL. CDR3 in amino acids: CASSQDRATSYTQYF. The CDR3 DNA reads TGCGCCAGCAGCCAAGATCGGGCCACATCATATACGCAGTATTTT.

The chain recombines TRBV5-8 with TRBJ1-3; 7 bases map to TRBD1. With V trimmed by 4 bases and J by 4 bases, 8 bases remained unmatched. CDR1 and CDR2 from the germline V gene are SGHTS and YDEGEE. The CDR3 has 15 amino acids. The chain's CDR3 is CASSPLTGPGNTIYF. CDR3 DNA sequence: TGTGCCAGCAGCCCCTTGACAGGGCCGGGAAACACCATATATTTT.

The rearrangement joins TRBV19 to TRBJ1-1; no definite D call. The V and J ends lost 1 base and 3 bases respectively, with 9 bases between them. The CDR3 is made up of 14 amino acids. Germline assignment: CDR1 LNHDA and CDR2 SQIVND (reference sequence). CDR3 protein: CASSIAGVHTEAFF. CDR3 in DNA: TGTGCCAGTAGTATAGCCGGGGTGCACACTGAAGCTTTCTTT. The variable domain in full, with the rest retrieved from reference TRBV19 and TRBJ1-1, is DGGITQSPKYLFRKEGQNVTLSCEQNLNHDAMYWYRQDPGQGLRLIYYSQIVNDFQKGDIAEGYSVSREKKESFPLTVTSAQKNPTAFYLCASSIAGVHTEAFFGQGTRLTVV.

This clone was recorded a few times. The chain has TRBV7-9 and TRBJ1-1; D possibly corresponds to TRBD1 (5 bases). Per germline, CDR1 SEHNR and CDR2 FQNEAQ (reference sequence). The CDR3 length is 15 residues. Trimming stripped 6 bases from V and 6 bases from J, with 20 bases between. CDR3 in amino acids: CASRPKTLQGAEAFF. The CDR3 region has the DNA TGTGCCAGCAGGCCGAAAACTCTCCAGGGCGCTGAAGCTTTCTTT.

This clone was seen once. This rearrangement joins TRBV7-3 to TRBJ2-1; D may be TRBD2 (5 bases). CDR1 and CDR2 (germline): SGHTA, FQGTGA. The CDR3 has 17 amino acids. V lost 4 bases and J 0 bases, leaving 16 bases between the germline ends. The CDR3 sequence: CASSSTQAVSSYNEQFF. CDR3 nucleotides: TGTGCCAGCAGCTCTACTCAAGCGGTTAGCTCCTACAATGAGCAGTTCTTC.

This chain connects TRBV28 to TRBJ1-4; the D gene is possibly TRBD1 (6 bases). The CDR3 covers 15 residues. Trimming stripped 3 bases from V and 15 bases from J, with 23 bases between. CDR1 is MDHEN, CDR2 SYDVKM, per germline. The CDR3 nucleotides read TGTGCCAGCAGTTTGGAACACGGGACATCCCGATTTGTGTTTTTT. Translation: CASSLEHGTSRFVFF.

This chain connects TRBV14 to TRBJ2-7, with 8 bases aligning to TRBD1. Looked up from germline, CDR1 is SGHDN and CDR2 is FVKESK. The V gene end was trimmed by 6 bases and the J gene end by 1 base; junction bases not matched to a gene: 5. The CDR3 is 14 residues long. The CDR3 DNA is TGTGCCAGCAGTCGGACAGGGTTATCCTACGAGCAGTACTTC. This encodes CASSRTGLSYEQYF. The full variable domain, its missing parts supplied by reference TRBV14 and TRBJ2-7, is EAGVTQFPSHSVIEKGQTVTLRCDPISGHDNLYWYRRVMGKEIKFLLHFVKESKQDESGMPNNRFLAERTGGTYSTLKVQPAELEDSGVYFCASSRTGLSYEQYFGPGTRLTVT.

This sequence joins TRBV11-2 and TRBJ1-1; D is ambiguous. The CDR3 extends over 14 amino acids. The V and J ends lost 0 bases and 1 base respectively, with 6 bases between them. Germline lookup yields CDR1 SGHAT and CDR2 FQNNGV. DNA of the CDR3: TGTGCCAGCAGCTTAGAGGGCAGGAACACTGAAGCTTTCTTT. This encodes CASSLEGRNTEAFF.